Here is one T cell receptor (beta chain) with its context. Libraries were prepared by immunoSEQ multiplex PCR; TCRdb keeps only in-frame clonotypes and omits some of them. Among some 180,000 clones listed, around 80% were seen once. CDR1 is DFQATT, CDR2 SNEGSKA, per germline (reference sequence). The CDR3 has 11 amino acids. V was clipped by 6 bases and J by 2 bases, with 7 bases between them. These data originate in a study of blood T cell repertoires in COVID-19. The chain joins TRBV20-1 to TRBJ2-5; D call uncertain. Sequenced material: peripheral blood. This sequence was found in a woman of 80 years or more with active or convalescent COVID-19. CDR3 region: CSAVLQETQYF. Written as DNA, the CDR3 is TGCAGTGCCGTCCTACAAGAGACCCAGTACTTC.